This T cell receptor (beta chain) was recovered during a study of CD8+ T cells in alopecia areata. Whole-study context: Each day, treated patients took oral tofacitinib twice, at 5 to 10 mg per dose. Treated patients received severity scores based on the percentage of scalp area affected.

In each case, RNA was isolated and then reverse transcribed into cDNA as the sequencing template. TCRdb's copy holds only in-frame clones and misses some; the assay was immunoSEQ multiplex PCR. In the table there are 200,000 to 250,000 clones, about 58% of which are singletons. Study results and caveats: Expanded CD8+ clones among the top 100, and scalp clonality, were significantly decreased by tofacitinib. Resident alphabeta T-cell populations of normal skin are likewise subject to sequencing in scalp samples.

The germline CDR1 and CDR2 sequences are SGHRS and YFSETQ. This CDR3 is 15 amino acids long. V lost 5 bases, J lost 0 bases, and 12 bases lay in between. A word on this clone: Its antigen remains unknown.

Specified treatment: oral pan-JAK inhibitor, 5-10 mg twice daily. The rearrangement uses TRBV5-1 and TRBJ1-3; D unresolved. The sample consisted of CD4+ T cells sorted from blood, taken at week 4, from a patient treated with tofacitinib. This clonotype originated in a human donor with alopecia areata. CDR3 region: CASSPTPSSGNTIYF. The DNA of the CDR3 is TGCGCCAGCAGTCCGACACCCAGCTCTGGAAACACCATATATTTT.